Listed below are T cell receptor beta chains from one sample, sequenced in a study of T cells in Graves' hyperthyroidism and ophthalmopathy. TCRdb re-derived calls from the multiplex PCR reads in MiXCR, one entry per CDR3 protein. This table holds roughly 570,000 distinct CDR3 sequences, around 46% found once. The sequenced material came from peripheral blood or thyroid tissue (not recorded which). These receptors were taken from an adult woman with Graves' disease, either hyperthyroidism or ophthalmopathy (not recorded which). Each CDR3 is given with its conserved first and last residue. The D gene is left open where the match is weak. Size values are once, few and many counts, or a class for expanded clones, and some rows have none.

clone_size: many; d_call: NA; j_call: TRBJ1-5; v_call: TRBV5-1; cdr3_aa: CASSLGSPDPNQPQHF; cdr3_nt: TGCGCCAGCAGCTTGGGTAGCCCAGATCCAAATCAGCCCCAGCATTTT
clone_size: NA; d_call: TRBD1; j_call: TRBJ1-5; v_call: TRBV20-1; cdr3_aa: CSYSGGPNQPQHF; cdr3_nt: TGCAGCTACTCAGGGGGGCCCAATCAGCCCCAGCATTTT
clone_size: NA; d_call: NA; j_call: TRBJ1-1; v_call: TRBV29-1; cdr3_aa: CSVDPGVAAGTEAFF; cdr3_nt: TGCAGCGTTGACCCAGGGGTGGCAGCGGGCACTGAAGCTTTCTTT
clone_size: NA; d_call: NA; j_call: TRBJ2-2; v_call: TRBV12-3/TRBV12-4; cdr3_aa: CASSMIGGVGELFF; cdr3_nt: TGTGCCAGCAGCATGATAGGGGGTGTCGGGGAGCTCTTTTTT
clone_size: many; d_call: NA; j_call: TRBJ2-2; v_call: TRBV11-3; cdr3_aa: CASSPTRASTGELFF; cdr3_nt: TGTGCCAGCAGCCCTACAAGGGCCAGCACCGGGGAGCTGTTTTTT
clone_size: NA; d_call: NA; j_call: TRBJ1-1; v_call: TRBV7-9; cdr3_aa: CASSLGSRAFF; cdr3_nt: TGTGCCAGCAGCTTAGGGTCCCGAGCTTTCTTT
clone_size: NA; d_call: NA; j_call: TRBJ1-2; v_call: TRBV7-2; cdr3_aa: CASSSHNPGLYGYTF; cdr3_nt: TGTGCCAGCAGCTCGCACAACCCAGGGCTGTATGGCTACACCTTC
clone_size: NA; d_call: TRBD1; j_call: TRBJ1-6; v_call: TRBV13; cdr3_aa: CASSRAQGDTLHF; cdr3_nt: TGTGCCAGCAGCAGAGCGCAGGGGGACACCCTCCACTTT
clone_size: NA; d_call: NA; j_call: TRBJ2-1; v_call: TRBV29-1; cdr3_aa: CSVGPSLGHSSYNEQFF; cdr3_nt: TGCAGCGTTGGACCCTCGCTGGGGCACAGCTCCTACAATGAGCAGTTCTTC
clone_size: many; d_call: TRBD2; j_call: TRBJ2-7; v_call: TRBV6-6; cdr3_aa: CASSLSGNTAYEQYF; cdr3_nt: TGTGCCAGCAGCCTTAGCGGGAATACCGCCTACGAGCAGTACTTC
clone_size: many; d_call: NA; j_call: TRBJ1-5; v_call: TRBV19; cdr3_aa: CASSHTPLLYSNQPQHF; cdr3_nt: TGTGCCAGTAGCCACACGCCCCTACTTTATAGCAATCAGCCCCAGCATTTT
clone_size: NA; d_call: NA; j_call: TRBJ1-1; v_call: TRBV19; cdr3_aa: CASSRGRAKAFF; cdr3_nt: TGTGCCAGTAGTAGGGGGCGAGCTAAAGCTTTCTTT